A single sample is the source of the 2 T cell receptor beta chains below, sequenced in a study of graft-versus-host responses after intestinal transplantation. Clones were read by immunoSEQ multiplex PCR, and TCRdb kept only the in-frame ones, dropping some. Among more than 80,000 clones listed, about 89% were seen once. The antigens these receptors bind are not known. Sequenced here: unstimulated CD4+ T cells sorted from spleen or lymph node cells, sampled before intestinal transplant. The origin of the receptors is a human donor who received an intestinal transplant.

The CDR3 nucleotides read TGTGCCAGCAGCTTCTCCCTAGACAGGGGGCAAGGCGAGCAGTACTTC. Residues: CASSFSLDRGQGEQYF. J is TRBJ2-7 and V is TRBV11-2, with 10 bases aligning to TRBD1. The V gene end was trimmed by 3 bases and the J gene end by 6 bases; junction bases not matched to a gene: 11. CDR1 and CDR2 (germline): SGHAT, FQNNGV. This CDR3 contains 16 residues.

The chain joins TRBV7-8 to TRBJ2-3, with D possibly matching TRBD2 (5 bases). The CDR3 covers 14 residues. Germline-derived CDR1 and CDR2 are SGHVS and FQNEAQ. V was clipped by 4 bases and J by 4 bases, with 12 bases between them. The CDR3 is CASSWTPGSDTQYF. The CDR3 DNA reads TGTGCCAGCAGCTGGACCCCGGGGTCAGATACGCAGTATTTT.